Below, 2 T cell receptor beta chains from the same sample are listed, as sequenced in a study of T cell responses to AZD1222 COVID-19 vaccine. Profiled with immunoSEQ multiplex PCR; TCRdb holds only in-frame clones, not every one. This table holds 140,000 to 150,000 clones, just under 95% found once. This material consisted of peripheral blood, taken after recovery from COVID-19. Source of these receptors: an adult who had recovered from COVID-19.

V usage is TRBV11-2 and J usage is TRBJ2-7; tentatively, D is TRBD2 (7 bases). This CDR3 spans 16 amino acids. The V gene lost 2 bases and the J gene lost 3 bases, with 17 bases spanning the gap. The germline V gene has CDR1 SGHAT and CDR2 FQNNGV. CDR3 sequence: CASSLLRGRANYEQYF. In DNA, the CDR3 is TGTGCCAGCAGCTTATTGAGGGGGAGGGCAAACTACGAGCAGTACTTC. The complete variable domain, with remaining parts taken from reference TRBV11-2 and TRBJ2-7, reads EAGVAQSPRYKIIEKRQSVAFWCNPISGHATLYWYQQILGQGPKLLIQFQNNGVVDDSQLPKDRFSAERLKGVDSTLKIQPAKLEDSAVYLCASSLLRGRANYEQYFGPGTRLTVT.

The J gene is TRBJ1-5, the V gene TRBV28; D gene unclear. The CDR3 is 12 amino acids. V lost 6 bases and J 6 bases, leaving 9 bases between the germline ends. Germline values: CDR1 MDHEN, CDR2 SYDVKM. The CDR3 loop reads CASRRGFQPQHF. CDR3 DNA: TGTGCCAGCAGGCGGGGTTTTCAGCCCCAGCATTTT.